This T cell receptor beta chain was recovered during a study of T cell repertoires in ileal Crohn's disease. The length of the CDR3 is 14 residues. Germline assignment: CDR1 SGHDN and CDR2 FVKESK. V was pared by 4 bases and J by 4 bases, with 13 bases between. The method was immunoSEQ multiplex PCR; TCRdb's version includes in-frame clones alone and lacks a portion of them. The data contain roughly 7,100 clones, about three quarters of them seen just once; the ten biggest clones take up more than 9.5%. This TCR was sampled from an adult with Crohn's disease. The material sequenced was ileal tissue. V and J are TRBV14 and TRBJ1-2; D might be TRBD1 (6 bases). CDR3 in amino acids: CASSRQGLAYGYTF. The CDR3 region has the DNA TGTGCCAGCAGCCGGCAGGGGCTCGCCTATGGCTACACCTTC.